This T cell receptor (beta chain) was recorded in a study of control samples from healthy donors and cancer patients. V was cut by 2 bases and J by 7 bases, with 19 bases left in between. Germline V lookup: CDR1 SNHLY, CDR2 FYNNEI. This CDR3 has 16 amino acids. Produced via immunoSEQ multiplex PCR; TCRdb's table is partial and in-frame only. The data hold around 140,000 clones, with 93% observed a single time. Sample: blood. The TCR was taken from a man between 18 and 35 years old in good health. The rearrangement uses TRBV2 and TRBJ2-3; unclear D gene. The CDR3 protein is CASSERSRELVYTQYF. CDR3 DNA sequence: TGTGCCAGCAGTGAAAGGAGTCGCGAATTGGTTTATACGCAGTATTTT.